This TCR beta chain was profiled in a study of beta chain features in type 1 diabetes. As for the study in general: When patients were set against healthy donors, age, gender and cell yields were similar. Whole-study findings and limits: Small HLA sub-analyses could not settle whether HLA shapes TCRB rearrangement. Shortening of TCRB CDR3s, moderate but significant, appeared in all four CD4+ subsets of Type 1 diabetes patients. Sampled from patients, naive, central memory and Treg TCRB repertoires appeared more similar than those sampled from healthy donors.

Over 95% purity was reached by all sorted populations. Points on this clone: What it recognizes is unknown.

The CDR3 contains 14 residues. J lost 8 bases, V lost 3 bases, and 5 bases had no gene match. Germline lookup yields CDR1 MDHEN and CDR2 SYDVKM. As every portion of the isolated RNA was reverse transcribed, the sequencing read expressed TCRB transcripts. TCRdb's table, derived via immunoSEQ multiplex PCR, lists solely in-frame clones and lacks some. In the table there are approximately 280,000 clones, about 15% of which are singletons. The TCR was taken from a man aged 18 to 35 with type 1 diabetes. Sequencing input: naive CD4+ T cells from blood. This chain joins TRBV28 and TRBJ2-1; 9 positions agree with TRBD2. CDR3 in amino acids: CASSLREGPDEQFF. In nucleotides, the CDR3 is TGTGCCAGCAGTTTGCGGGAGGGCCCGGATGAGCAGTTCTTC. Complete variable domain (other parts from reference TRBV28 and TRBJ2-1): DVKVTQSSRYLVKRTGEKVFLECVQDMDHENMFWYRQDPGLGLRLIYFSYDVKMKEKGDIPEGYSVSREKKERFSLILESASTNQTSMYLCASSLREGPDEQFFGPGTRLTVL.